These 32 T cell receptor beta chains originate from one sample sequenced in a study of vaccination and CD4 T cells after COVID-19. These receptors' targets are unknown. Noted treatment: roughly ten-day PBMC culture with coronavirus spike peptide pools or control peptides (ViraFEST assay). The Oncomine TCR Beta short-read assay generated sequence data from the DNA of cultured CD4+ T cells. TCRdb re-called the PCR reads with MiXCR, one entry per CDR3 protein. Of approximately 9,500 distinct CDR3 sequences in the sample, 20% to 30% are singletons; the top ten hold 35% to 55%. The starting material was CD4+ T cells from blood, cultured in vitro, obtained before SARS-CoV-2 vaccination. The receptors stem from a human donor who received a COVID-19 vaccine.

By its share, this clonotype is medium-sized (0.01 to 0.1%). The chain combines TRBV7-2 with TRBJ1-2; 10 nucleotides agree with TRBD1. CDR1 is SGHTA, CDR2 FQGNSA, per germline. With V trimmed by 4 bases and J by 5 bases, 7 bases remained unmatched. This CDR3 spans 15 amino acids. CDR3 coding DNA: TGTGCCAGCAGCTCTAGGACAGGGGGGATATATGGCTACACCTTC. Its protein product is CASSSRTGGIYGYTF.

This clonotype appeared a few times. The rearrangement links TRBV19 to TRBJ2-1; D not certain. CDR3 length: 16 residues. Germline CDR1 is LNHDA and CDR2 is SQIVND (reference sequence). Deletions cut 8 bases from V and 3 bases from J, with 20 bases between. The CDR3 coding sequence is TGTGCCAGTCTCCAAGGTACTCCGTCGCGCTACAATGAGCAGTTCTTC. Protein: CASLQGTPSRYNEQFF.

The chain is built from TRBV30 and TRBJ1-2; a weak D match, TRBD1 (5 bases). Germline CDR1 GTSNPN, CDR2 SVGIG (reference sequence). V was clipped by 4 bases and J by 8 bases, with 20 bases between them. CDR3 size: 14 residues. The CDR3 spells CAWTGGRWVGGYTF. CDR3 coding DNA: TGTGCCTGGACTGGGGGACGGTGGGTAGGGGGCTACACCTTC.

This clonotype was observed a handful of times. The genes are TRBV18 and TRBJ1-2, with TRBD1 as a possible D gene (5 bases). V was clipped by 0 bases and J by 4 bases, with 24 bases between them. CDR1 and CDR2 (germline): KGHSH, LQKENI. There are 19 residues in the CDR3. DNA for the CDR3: TGTGCCAGCTCACCACCGAGAATGGGCGAGGAACAGGCCCCCTATGGCTACACCTTC. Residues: CASSPPRMGEEQAPYGYTF.

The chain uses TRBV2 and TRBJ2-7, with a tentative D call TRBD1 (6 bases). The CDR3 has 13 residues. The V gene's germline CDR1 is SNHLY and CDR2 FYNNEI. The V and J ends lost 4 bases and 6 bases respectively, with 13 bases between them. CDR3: CASSADHRAEQYF. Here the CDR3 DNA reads TGTGCCAGCAGTGCGGACCACAGGGCCGAGCAGTACTTC.

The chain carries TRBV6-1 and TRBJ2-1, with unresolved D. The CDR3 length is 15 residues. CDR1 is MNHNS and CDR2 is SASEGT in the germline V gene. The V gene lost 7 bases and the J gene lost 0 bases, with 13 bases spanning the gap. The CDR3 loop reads CASKESHSSYNEQFF. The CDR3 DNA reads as TGTGCCAGCAAAGAGTCCCATAGCTCCTACAATGAGCAGTTCTTC.

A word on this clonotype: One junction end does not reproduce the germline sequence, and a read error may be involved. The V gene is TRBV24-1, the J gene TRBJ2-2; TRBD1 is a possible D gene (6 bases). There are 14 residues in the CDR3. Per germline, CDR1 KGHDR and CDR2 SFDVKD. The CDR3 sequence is CATSGTSNTRELFF. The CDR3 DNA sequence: TGTGCCACCTCCGGGACATCTAACACCAGGGAGCTGTTTTTT.

The CDR3 protein is CASSQITGGLAGNEQYF. The CDR3 nucleotides are TGTGCCAGCAGCCAGATAACAGGGGGACTAGCGGGGAACGAGCAGTACTTC. V gene TRBV4-2 combines with J gene TRBJ2-7; 13 bases are a match to TRBD2. Germline CDR1 LGHNA, CDR2 YNFKEQ. The CDR3 length is 17 residues. Trimming cost V 3 bases and J 5 bases; bases outside gene matches: 10.

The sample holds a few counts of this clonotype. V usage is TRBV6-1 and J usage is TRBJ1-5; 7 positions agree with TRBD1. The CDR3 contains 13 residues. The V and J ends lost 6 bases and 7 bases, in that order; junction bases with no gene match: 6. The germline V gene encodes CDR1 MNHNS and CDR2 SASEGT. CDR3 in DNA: TGTGCCAGCAGAGACAGGGTAGGACAGCCCCAGCATTTT. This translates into CASRDRVGQPQHF.

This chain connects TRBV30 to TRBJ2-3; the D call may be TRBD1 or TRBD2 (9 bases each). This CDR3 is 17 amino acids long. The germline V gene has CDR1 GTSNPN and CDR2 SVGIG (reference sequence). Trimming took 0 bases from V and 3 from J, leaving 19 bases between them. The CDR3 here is CAWSVQGAGGPTDTQYF. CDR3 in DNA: TGTGCCTGGAGTGTACAGGGGGCGGGGGGGCCGACAGATACGCAGTATTTT.

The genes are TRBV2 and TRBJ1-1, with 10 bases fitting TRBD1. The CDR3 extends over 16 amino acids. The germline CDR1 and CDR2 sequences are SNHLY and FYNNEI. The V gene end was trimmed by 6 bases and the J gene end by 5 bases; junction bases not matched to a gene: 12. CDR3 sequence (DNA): TGTGCCAGCAGACTGGGACAGGGGTTGGGGGGGACTGAAGCTTTCTTT. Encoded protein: CASRLGQGLGGTEAFF.

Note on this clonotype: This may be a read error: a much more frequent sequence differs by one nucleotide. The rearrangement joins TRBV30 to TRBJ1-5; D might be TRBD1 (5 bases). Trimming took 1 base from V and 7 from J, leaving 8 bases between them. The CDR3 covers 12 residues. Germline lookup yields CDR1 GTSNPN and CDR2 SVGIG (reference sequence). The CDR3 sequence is CAWSASGQPQHF. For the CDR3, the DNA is TGTGCCTGGAGTGCTTCAGGGCAGCCCCAGCATTTT. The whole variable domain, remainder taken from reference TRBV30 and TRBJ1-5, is SQTIHQWPATLVQPVGSPLSLECTVEGTSNPNLYWYRQAAGRGLQLLFYSVGIGQISSEVPQNLSASRPQDRQFILSSKKLLLSDSGFYLCAWSASGQPQHFGDGTRLSIL.

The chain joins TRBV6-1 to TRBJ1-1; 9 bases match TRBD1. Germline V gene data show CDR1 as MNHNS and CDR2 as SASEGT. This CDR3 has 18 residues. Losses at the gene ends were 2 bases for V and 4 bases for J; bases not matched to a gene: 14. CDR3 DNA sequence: TGTGCCAGCAGTGAATGGGGACAGGGAACACCCTGGACCACTGAAGCTTTCTTT. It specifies CASSEWGQGTPWTTEAFF.

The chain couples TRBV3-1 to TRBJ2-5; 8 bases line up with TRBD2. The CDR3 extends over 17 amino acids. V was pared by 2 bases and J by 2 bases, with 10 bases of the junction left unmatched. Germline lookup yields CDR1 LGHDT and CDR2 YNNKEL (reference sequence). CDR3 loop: CASSQISLAVYQETQYF. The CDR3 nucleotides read TGTGCCAGCAGCCAAATTTCACTAGCGGTATATCAAGAGACCCAGTACTTC.

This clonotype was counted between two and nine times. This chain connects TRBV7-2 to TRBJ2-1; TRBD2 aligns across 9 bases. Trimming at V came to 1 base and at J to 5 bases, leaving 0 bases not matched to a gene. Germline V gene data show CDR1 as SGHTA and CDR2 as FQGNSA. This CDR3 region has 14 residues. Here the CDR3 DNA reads TGTGCCAGCAGCTTAGAGCGGGGGGACAATGAGCAGTTCTTC. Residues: CASSLERGDNEQFF.

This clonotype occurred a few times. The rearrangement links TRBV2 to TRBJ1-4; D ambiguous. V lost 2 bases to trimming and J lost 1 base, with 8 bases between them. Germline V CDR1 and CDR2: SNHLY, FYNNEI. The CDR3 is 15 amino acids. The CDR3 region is CASSENRGTNEKLFF. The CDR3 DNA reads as TGTGCCAGCAGTGAAAACCGGGGAACTAATGAAAAACTGTTTTTT.

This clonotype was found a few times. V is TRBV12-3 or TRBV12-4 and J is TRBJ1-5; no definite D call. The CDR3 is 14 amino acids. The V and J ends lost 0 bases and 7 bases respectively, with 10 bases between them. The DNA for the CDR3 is TGTGCCAGCAGTTTAGCGCTTGGCAGCCAGCCCCAGCATTTT. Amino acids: CASSLALGSQPQHF.

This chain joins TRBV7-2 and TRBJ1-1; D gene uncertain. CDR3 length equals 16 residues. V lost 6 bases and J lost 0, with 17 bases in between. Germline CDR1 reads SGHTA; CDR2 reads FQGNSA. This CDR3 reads CASRSRGGAMNTEAFF. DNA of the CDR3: TGTGCCAGCAGATCTCGGGGAGGAGCCATGAACACTGAAGCTTTCTTT.

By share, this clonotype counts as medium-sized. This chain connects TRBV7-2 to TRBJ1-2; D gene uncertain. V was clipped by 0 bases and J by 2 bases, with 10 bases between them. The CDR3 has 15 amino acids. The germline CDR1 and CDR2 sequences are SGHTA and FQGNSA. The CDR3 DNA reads TGTGCCAGCAGCTTAGCGCCGGGGTCGAACTATGGCTACACCTTC. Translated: CASSLAPGSNYGYTF.

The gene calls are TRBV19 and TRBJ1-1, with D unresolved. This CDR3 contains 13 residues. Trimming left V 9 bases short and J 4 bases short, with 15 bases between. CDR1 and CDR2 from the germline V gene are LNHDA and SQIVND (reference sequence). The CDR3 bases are TGTGCCAGCTCGCAGGATTGTCTCACTGAAGCTTTCTTT. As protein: CASSQDCLTEAFF.

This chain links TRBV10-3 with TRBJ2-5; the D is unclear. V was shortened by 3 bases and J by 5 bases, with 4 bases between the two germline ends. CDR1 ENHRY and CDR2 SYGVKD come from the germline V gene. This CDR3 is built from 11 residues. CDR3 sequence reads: CAISDKETQYF. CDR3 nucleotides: TGTGCCATCAGTGACAAGGAGACCCAGTACTTC.

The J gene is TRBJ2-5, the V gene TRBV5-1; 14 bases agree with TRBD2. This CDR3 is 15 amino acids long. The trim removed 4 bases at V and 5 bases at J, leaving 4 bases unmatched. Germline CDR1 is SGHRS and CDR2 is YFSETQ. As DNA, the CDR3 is TGCGCCAGCAGCAAGGGGACTAGCGGGGGCGAGACCCAGTACTTC. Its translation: CASSKGTSGGETQYF.

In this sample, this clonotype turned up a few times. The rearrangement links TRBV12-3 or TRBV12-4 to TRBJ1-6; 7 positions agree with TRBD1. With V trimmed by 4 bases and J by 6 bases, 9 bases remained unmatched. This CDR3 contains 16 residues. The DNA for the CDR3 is TGTGCCAGCAGTTATGGGAGGGGACAGAGTAATTCACCCCTCCACTTT. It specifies CASSYGRGQSNSPLHF.

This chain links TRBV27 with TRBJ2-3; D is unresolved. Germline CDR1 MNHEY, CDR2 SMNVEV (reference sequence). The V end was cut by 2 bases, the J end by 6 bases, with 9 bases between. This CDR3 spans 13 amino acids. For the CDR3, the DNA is TGTGCCAGCAGTTTAGGTGGATCCGATACGCAGTATTTT. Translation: CASSLGGSDTQYF.

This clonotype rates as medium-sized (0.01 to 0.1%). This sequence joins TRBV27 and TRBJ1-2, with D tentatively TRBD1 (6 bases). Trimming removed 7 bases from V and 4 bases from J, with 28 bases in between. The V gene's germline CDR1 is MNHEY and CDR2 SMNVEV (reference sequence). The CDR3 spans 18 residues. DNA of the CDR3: TGTGCCAGCATGTCGTTAAAGGTAGACCAACAGGGCCTCTATGGCTACACCTTC. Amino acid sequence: CASMSLKVDQQGLYGYTF.

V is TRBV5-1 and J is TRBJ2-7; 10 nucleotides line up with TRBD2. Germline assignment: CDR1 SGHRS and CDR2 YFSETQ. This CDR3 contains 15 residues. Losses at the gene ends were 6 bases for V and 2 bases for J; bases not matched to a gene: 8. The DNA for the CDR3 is TGCGCCAGCACGGAGGCTAGCGGGGGAACCTACGAGCAGTACTTC. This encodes CASTEASGGTYEQYF.

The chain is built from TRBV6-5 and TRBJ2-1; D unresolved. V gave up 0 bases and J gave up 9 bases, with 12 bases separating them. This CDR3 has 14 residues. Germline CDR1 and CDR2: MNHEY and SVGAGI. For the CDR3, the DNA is TGTGCCAGCAGTTACTCGGGTCGGATGGGTGAGCAGTTCTTC. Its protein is CASSYSGRMGEQFF.

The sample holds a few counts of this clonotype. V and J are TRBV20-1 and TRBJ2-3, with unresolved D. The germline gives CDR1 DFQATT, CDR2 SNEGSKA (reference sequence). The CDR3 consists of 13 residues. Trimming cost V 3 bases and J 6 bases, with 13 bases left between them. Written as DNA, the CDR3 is TGCAGTGCTAGGTACGGAGATCAGGATACGCAGTATTTT. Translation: CSARYGDQDTQYF.

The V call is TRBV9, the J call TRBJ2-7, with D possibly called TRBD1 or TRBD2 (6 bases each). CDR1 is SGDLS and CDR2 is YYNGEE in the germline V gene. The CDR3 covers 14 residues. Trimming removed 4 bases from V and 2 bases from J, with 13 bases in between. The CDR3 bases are TGTGCCAGCAGCTCGGAGGGGGTAACCTACGAGCAGTACTTC. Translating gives CASSSEGVTYEQYF.

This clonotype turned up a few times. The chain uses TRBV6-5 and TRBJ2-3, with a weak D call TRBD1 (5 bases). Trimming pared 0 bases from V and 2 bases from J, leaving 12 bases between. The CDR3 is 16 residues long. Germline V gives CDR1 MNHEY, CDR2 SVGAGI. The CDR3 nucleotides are TGTGCCAGCAGTTACTCGCAGGGCTACTACACAGATACGCAGTATTTT. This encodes CASSYSQGYYTDTQYF.

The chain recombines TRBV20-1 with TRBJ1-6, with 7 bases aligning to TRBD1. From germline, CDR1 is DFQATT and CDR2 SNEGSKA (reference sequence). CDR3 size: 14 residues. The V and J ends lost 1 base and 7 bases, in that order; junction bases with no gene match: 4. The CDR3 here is CSARGQGLNSPLHF. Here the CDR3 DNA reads TGCAGTGCTAGAGGACAGGGATTAAATTCACCCCTCCACTTT.

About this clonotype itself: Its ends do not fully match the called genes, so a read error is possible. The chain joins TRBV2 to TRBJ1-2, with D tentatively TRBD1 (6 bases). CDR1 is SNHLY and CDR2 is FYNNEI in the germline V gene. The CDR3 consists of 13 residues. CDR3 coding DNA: TGTGCCAGCAGTGAGGCACAGGGTAATGGCTGCACCTTC. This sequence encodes CASSEAQGNGCTF.